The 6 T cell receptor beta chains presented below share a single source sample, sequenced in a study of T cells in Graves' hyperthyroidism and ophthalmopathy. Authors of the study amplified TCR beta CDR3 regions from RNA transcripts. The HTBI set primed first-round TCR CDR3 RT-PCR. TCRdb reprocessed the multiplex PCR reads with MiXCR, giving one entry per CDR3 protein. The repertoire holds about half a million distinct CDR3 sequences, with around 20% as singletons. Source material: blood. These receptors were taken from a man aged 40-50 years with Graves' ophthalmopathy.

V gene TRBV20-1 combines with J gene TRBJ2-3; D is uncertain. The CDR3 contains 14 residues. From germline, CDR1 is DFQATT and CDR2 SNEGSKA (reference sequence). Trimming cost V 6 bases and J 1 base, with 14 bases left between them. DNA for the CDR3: TGCAGTGCGCCGTTTCTTGGACGCACAGATACGCAGTATTTT. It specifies CSAPFLGRTDTQYF.

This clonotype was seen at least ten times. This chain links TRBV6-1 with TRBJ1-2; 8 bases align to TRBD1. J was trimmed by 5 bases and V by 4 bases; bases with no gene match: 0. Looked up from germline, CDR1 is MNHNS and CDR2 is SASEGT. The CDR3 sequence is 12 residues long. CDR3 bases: TGTGCCAGCAGTGGGACAGGGTATGGCTACACCTTC. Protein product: CASSGTGYGYTF.

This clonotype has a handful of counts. CDR3 in amino acids: CSARTSGGANRYNEQFF. In DNA, the CDR3 is TGCAGTGCTCGGACTAGCGGGGGGGCTAATAGGTACAATGAGCAGTTCTTC. This chain connects TRBV20-1 to TRBJ2-1, with 15 bases that match TRBD2. The length of the CDR3 is 17 residues. Germline CDR1 DFQATT, CDR2 SNEGSKA (reference sequence). V gave up 5 bases and J gave up 4 bases; unmatched junction bases: 9.

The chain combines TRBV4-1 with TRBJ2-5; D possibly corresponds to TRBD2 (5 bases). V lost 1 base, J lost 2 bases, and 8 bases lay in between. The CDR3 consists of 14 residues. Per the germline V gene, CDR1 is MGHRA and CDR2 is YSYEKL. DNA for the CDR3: TGCGCCAGCAGCCAAGTCCCGGGGCAAGAGACCCAGTACTTC. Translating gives CASSQVPGQETQYF.

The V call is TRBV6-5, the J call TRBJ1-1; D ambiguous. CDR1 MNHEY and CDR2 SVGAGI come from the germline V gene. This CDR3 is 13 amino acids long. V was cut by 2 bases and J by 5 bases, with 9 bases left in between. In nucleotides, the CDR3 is TGTGCCAGCAGTTACCCCTCAGGTACTGAAGCTTTCTTT. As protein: CASSYPSGTEAFF.

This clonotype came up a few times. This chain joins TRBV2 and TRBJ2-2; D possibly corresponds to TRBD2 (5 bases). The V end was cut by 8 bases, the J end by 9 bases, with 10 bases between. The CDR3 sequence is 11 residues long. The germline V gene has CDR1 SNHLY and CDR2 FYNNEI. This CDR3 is CASSGIWELFF. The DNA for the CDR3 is TGTGCCAGCTCCGGGATCTGGGAGCTGTTTTTT. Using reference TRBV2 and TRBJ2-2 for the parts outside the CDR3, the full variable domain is EPEVTQTPSHQVTQMGQEVILRCVPISNHLYFYWYRQILGQKVEFLVSFYNNEISEKSEIFDDQFSVERPDGSNFTLKIRSTKLEDSAMYFCASSGIWELFFGEGSRLTVL.